The clone carrying this T cell receptor (beta chain) was recorded many times. Its target is not known. TCRdb re-called the 5' RACE reads through MiXCR, storing one row per CDR3 protein. The table includes roughly 610,000 distinct CDR3 sequences, approximately 15% detected once. This CDR3 is built from 15 residues. Looked up from germline, CDR1 is SEHNR and CDR2 is FQNEAQ (reference sequence). Trimming cost V 6 bases and J 1 base; bases outside gene matches: 3. This record belongs to a study of T-cell memory formation after mild COVID-19. Study-level background: Largely donor-specific sequence clusters came from a couple of donors. Study-wide results and limits: Some SARS-CoV-2-responding clones were already detected in memory before infection. Of the contracting clones, CD4+ ones lay mainly in CM and EM, and CD8+ ones in EMRA.

This sequence originates from an adult woman who had mild COVID-19 (a few samples of this study predate the infection). Cell type and time point are not known. The material sequenced was PBMCs or a T cell subset sorted from them (not recorded which). V usage is TRBV7-9 and J usage is TRBJ2-3; 11 bases agree with TRBD2. The CDR3 DNA sequence: TGTGCCAGCAGTCTGGGACTAGCGGGCACAGATACGCAGTATTTT. Protein product: CASSLGLAGTDTQYF. Based on the CDR3 plus reference TRBV7-9 and TRBJ2-3, the full variable domain is DTGVSQNPRHKITKRGQNVTFRCDPISEHNRLYWYRQTLGQGPEFLTYFQNEAQLEKSRLLSDRFSAERPKGSFSTLEIQRTEQGDSAMYLCASSLGLAGTDTQYFGPGTRLTVL.